This passage covers 17 T cell receptor beta chains from one sample sequenced in a study of shared clonotypes between healthy human individuals. The method was immunoSEQ multiplex PCR; TCRdb's version includes in-frame clones alone and lacks a portion of them. This table has 600,000 to 750,000 clones, less than 95% appearing once. Sequenced: memory CD8+ T cells from PBMCs. Specified subset: CD45RO+ cells pooled with CCR7-negative TemRA cells. The receptors come from a man aged 18-30 years in good health. Some clones in this sample may be carry-over from other donors' samples.

The J gene is TRBJ1-5, the V gene TRBV28; 8 bases agree with TRBD1. The CDR3 has 15 residues. J gave up 2 bases and V 3 bases, and 3 bases lay outside the gene matches. Germline CDR1 is MDHEN and CDR2 is SYDVKM. CDR3 sequence reads: CASSFTGGGNQPQHF. For the CDR3, the DNA is TGTGCCAGCAGTTTCACAGGGGGAGGCAATCAGCCCCAGCATTTT.

This rearrangement joins TRBV7-9 to TRBJ2-7, with 10 bases that match TRBD1. Germline V gene lookup returns CDR1 SEHNR and CDR2 FQNEAQ (reference sequence). The CDR3 has 15 residues. Losses at the gene ends were 3 bases for V and 4 bases for J; bases not matched to a gene: 6. The CDR3 protein is CASSFRDRGMYEQYF. The CDR3 bases are TGTGCCAGCAGCTTCCGGGACAGGGGCATGTACGAGCAGTACTTC.

The sample holds a few counts of this clone. Other DNA sequences within the sample encode an identical CDR3. The chain couples TRBV7-8 to TRBJ2-7, with D perhaps TRBD2 (6 bases). V lost 1 base, J lost 2 bases, and 9 bases lay in between. This CDR3 is 14 amino acids long. Germline V lookup: CDR1 SGHVS, CDR2 FQNEAQ. CDR3 coding DNA: TGTGCCAGCAGCTTAGTTCCGGGGGCCTACGAGCAGTACTTC. It encodes CASSLVPGAYEQYF. The whole variable domain, filled in from reference TRBV7-8 and TRBJ2-7, reads GAGVSQSPRYKVAKRGQDVALRCDPISGHVSLFWYQQALGQGPEFLTYFQNEAQLDKSGLPSDRFFAERPEGSVSTLKIQRTQQEDSAVYLCASSLVPGAYEQYFGPGTRLTVT.

The rearrangement joins TRBV5-1 to TRBJ1-2; D unresolved. This CDR3 has 14 amino acids. Germline CDR1 SGHRS, CDR2 YFSETQ. The V end was cut by 1 base, the J end by 0 bases, with 7 bases between. CDR3 coding DNA: TGCGCCAGCAGCTTGAACGGAGCTAACTATGGCTACACCTTC. Protein product: CASSLNGANYGYTF.

The V gene is TRBV7-9, the J gene TRBJ2-5; D perhaps matches TRBD2 (6 bases). The CDR3 loop spans 15 amino acids. Germline V gene sequence: CDR1 SEHNR, CDR2 FQNEAQ (reference sequence). V lost 0 bases and J lost 8, with 16 bases in between. CDR3: CASSLAPTSQRTQYF. In nucleotides, the CDR3 is TGTGCCAGCAGCTTAGCGCCTACTAGCCAAAGAACCCAGTACTTC.

This chain uses TRBV9 with TRBJ2-7, with TRBD2 as a possible D gene (5 bases). Germline V gene data show CDR1 as SGDLS and CDR2 as YYNGEE. V lost 0 bases to trimming and J lost 2 bases, with 15 bases between them. This CDR3 contains 16 residues. This CDR3 reads CASSVEASARAYEQYF. CDR3 coding DNA: TGTGCCAGCAGCGTAGAAGCCTCCGCGAGGGCCTACGAGCAGTACTTC.

This chain connects TRBV14 to TRBJ1-1; unclear D gene. The CDR3 runs 12 residues. V lost 0 bases, J lost 12 bases, and 11 bases lay in between. CDR1 is SGHDN, CDR2 FVKESK, per germline. The CDR3 sequence: CASSQDPRVSFF. The CDR3 coding sequence is TGTGCCAGCAGCCAAGATCCCCGGGTATCTTTCTTT.

This clone occurred once. The gene calls are TRBV5-5 and TRBJ2-7; TRBD1 matches at 8 bases. The germline V gene encodes CDR1 SGHKS and CDR2 YYEKEE (reference sequence). Losses at the gene ends were 5 bases for V and 0 bases for J; bases not matched to a gene: 7. The length of the CDR3 is 15 residues. CDR3 loop: CASSRGQASSYEQYF. CDR3 in DNA: TGTGCCAGCAGTCGGGGACAGGCCAGCTCCTACGAGCAGTACTTC.

Concerning this clone itself: Other nucleotide sequences in the sample specify the same CDR3. The chain joins TRBV11-2 to TRBJ2-1; no clear D gene. There are 15 residues in the CDR3. Germline lookup yields CDR1 SGHAT and CDR2 FQNNGV. Trimming shortened V by 1 base and J by 0 bases, and 7 bases separated the two germline ends. This CDR3 reads CASSLGASSYNEQFF. DNA of the CDR3: TGTGCCAGCAGCTTAGGGGCGAGCTCCTACAATGAGCAGTTCTTC. The whole variable domain, remainder taken from reference TRBV11-2 and TRBJ2-1, is EAGVAQSPRYKIIEKRQSVAFWCNPISGHATLYWYQQILGQGPKLLIQFQNNGVVDDSQLPKDRFSAERLKGVDSTLKIQPAKLEDSAVYLCASSLGASSYNEQFFGPGTRLTVL.

This clone was recorded a few times. V gene TRBV5-1 combines with J gene TRBJ1-1; possible D gene TRBD1, 6 bases. Trimming took off 2 bases at V and 0 bases at J, with 14 bases between the two ends. This CDR3 is 16 amino acids long. Germline V lookup: CDR1 SGHRS, CDR2 YFSETQ. CDR3: CASSFHTRGMNTEAFF. The DNA of the CDR3 is TGCGCCAGCAGCTTCCATACCAGGGGAATGAACACTGAAGCTTTCTTT.

The rearrangement joins TRBV28 to TRBJ2-7; TRBD2 matches 9 bases. V lost 4 bases, J lost 4 bases, and 17 bases stayed unmatched. Germline V gene lookup returns CDR1 MDHEN and CDR2 SYDVKM. The CDR3 runs to 18 residues. DNA for the CDR3: TGTGCCAGCAGTTCCTCGGTGGAGATTAGCGGGAGAGTTTACGAGCAGTACTTC. This encodes CASSSSVEISGRVYEQYF.

The chain uses TRBV19 and TRBJ2-6, with 7 bases lining up with TRBD2. V trimming: 7 bases; J trimming: 0 bases; junction bases outside the gene matches: 12. The CDR3 runs to 18 residues. Looked up from germline, CDR1 is LNHDA and CDR2 is SQIVND (reference sequence). The CDR3 DNA reads TGTGCCAGTACCGCTAGGGAGGGACCAAGCTCTGGGGCCAACGTCCTGACTTTC. As protein: CASTAREGPSSGANVLTF.

This chain connects TRBV7-2 to TRBJ1-1, with D maybe TRBD1 (6 bases). This CDR3 spans 14 amino acids. Between the trimmed V and J ends, which lost 5 bases and 3 bases, there was a span of 13 bases. CDR1 is SGHTA and CDR2 is FQGNSA in the germline V gene. The DNA of the CDR3 is TGTGCCAGCAGCATGGGAACAGGGTACACTGAAGCTTTCTTT. This sequence encodes CASSMGTGYTEAFF.

V gene TRBV27 combines with J gene TRBJ2-2, with D perhaps TRBD1 or TRBD2 (5 bases each). This CDR3 comprises 24 residues. Germline-derived CDR1 and CDR2 are MNHEY and SMNVEV (reference sequence). Trimming left V 2 bases short and J 5 bases short, with 39 bases between. The DNA for the CDR3 is TGTGCCAGCAGTTTAATCGTGAGAGTAGCCGGCTGGGGAACCGGGACGGGGCATACCGGGGAGCTGTTTTTT. As protein: CASSLIVRVAGWGTGTGHTGELFF.

The chain combines TRBV7-7 with TRBJ2-2; perhaps TRBD2 as D (6 bases). The length of the CDR3 is 17 residues. Germline-derived CDR1 and CDR2 are SSHAT and FNYEAQ (reference sequence). V was trimmed by 0 bases and J by 3 bases, leaving 14 bases between them. The DNA for the CDR3 is TGTGCCAGCAGCTTAGCGCGGTGGGAGGAGGACACCGGGGAGCTGTTTTTT. It encodes CASSLARWEEDTGELFF.

The rearrangement links TRBV28 to TRBJ2-1; D remains unclear. In germline, CDR1 is MDHEN, CDR2 SYDVKM. V gave up 2 bases and J gave up 5 bases, with 4 bases separating them. This CDR3 is built from 12 residues. Here the CDR3 DNA reads TGTGCCAGCAGTTTACTCCACAATGAGCAGTTCTTC. The encoded protein is CASSLLHNEQFF.

V gene TRBV2 combines with J gene TRBJ1-3; D may be TRBD1 (5 bases). The CDR3 runs 15 residues. V was clipped by 9 bases and J by 0 bases, with 15 bases between them. Per the germline V gene, CDR1 is SNHLY and CDR2 is FYNNEI. CDR3 sequence reads: CARGGTVGSGNTIYF. DNA for the CDR3: TGTGCCAGAGGAGGGACGGTCGGCTCTGGAAACACCATATATTTT.